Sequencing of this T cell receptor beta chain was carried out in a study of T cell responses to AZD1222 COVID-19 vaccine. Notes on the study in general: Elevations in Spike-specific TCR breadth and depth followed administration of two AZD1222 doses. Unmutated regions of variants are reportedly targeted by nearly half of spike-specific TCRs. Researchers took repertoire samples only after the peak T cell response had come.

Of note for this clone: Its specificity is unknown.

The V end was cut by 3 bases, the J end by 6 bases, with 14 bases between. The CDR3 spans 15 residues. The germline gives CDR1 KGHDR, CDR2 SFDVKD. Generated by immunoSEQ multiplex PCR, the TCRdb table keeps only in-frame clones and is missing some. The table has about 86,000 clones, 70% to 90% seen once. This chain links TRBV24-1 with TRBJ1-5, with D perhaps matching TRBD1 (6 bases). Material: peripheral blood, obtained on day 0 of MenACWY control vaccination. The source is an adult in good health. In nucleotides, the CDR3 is TGTGCCACCAGTGATCAAGGGGGGCTCGGTCAGCCCCAGCATTTT. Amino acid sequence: CATSDQGGLGQPQHF.